This T cell receptor (beta chain) was found in a study of CD8+ T cells in alopecia areata. Study-level information: Those patients who were treated received oral tofacitinib, which was given at 5 to 10 mg twice daily for moderate-to-severe alopecia areata. Patients remained on tofacitinib for 6 to 18 months and then went 6 months without it.

Study results and caveats: Within the top 100, expanded CD8+ clones significantly decreased with tofacitinib, as did scalp clonality.

CDR1 and CDR2 (germline): SGHRS, YFSETQ. The CDR3 runs 14 residues. Trimming stripped 0 bases from V and 6 bases from J, with 12 bases between. Worth noting for this clone: Its antigen is currently unknown.

cDNA prepared by RNA extraction and subsequent reverse transcription served as the template for sequencing. Sequencing was performed with immunoSEQ multiplex PCR; in TCRdb, only in-frame clones are kept and a portion is missing. The table has 150,000 to 200,000 clones, roughly 66% seen once. Treatment indicated: oral pan-JAK inhibitor, 5-10 mg twice daily. From PBMCs, CD4+ and CD8+ T cells were sorted. The sequencing used CD4+ T cells sorted from blood, collected at week 24, from a patient treated with tofacitinib. V is TRBV5-1 and J is TRBJ1-2, with a tentative D call TRBD1 (6 bases). This clonotype was obtained from a human donor with alopecia areata. This CDR3 reads CASSLGSAGDGYTF. The CDR3 DNA reads TGCGCCAGCAGCTTGGGTTCAGCAGGGGATGGCTACACCTTC.